The 30 T cell receptor beta chains below come from one sample, sequenced in a study of spatial heterogeneity in lung cancer. TCRdb itself ran the 5' RACE reads through MiXCR, one entry per CDR3 protein. The profile shows 23,000 or so distinct CDR3 sequences, 7% of them singletons. The time point is: sample taken at primary tumor resection. The specimen was PBMCs, collected at surgery. These receptors all come from a male donor with early-stage non-small cell lung cancer.

The sample holds a few counts of this clonotype. The chain uses TRBV7-2 and TRBJ2-5; perhaps TRBD2 as D (6 bases). CDR1 is SGHTA, CDR2 FQGNSA, per germline. The V gene lost 5 bases and the J gene lost 3 bases, with 10 bases spanning the gap. The CDR3 is 13 residues long. As DNA, the CDR3 is TGTGCCAGCAGCCCCGGGAGTGAAGAGACCCAGTACTTC. Its translation: CASSPGSEETQYF.

The chain combines TRBV24-1 with TRBJ1-6; D is possibly TRBD1 (6 bases). V lost 4 bases and J lost 7, with 10 bases in between. CDR1 and CDR2 from the germline V gene are KGHDR and SFDVKD. The CDR3 runs to 14 residues. The CDR3 here is CATSEGGRNSPLHF. The CDR3 nucleotides are TGTGCCACCAGTGAGGGGGGCCGAAATTCACCCCTCCACTTT.

The chain joins TRBV2 to TRBJ2-7; D is unclear. The V end lost 3 bases, the J end lost 0 bases, and 3 bases lay between the germline ends. CDR1 is SNHLY, CDR2 FYNNEI, per germline. CDR3 length: 12 amino acids. The CDR3 DNA follows: TGTGCCAGCAGTGACTTCTCCTACGAGCAGTACTTC. Amino acid sequence: CASSDFSYEQYF.

This clonotype was seen only a few times. This chain joins TRBV20-1 and TRBJ1-2, with unresolved D. The CDR3 length is 13 residues. The V gene lost 3 bases and the J gene lost 8 bases, with 16 bases spanning the gap. Germline V gene sequence: CDR1 DFQATT, CDR2 SNEGSKA (reference sequence). CDR3 sequence reads: CSARSTEVRGYTF. CDR3 nucleotide sequence: TGCAGTGCTAGGTCTACCGAGGTTCGCGGCTACACCTTC.

This clonotype was seen ten or more times. The chain carries TRBV5-1 and TRBJ2-3; TRBD1 matches 7 bases. Trimming removed 4 bases from V and 2 bases from J; junction bases left unmatched: 10. Germline V gene data show CDR1 as SGHRS and CDR2 as YFSETQ. The CDR3 runs to 16 residues. CDR3 sequence: CASSALGTAITDTQYF. The DNA of the CDR3 is TGCGCCAGCAGCGCGCTTGGGACAGCGATCACAGATACGCAGTATTTT.

Ten or more counts support this clonotype. The chain is built from TRBV20-1 and TRBJ2-1; perhaps TRBD1 as D (5 bases). Germline V CDR1 and CDR2: DFQATT, SNEGSKA (reference sequence). The CDR3 covers 11 residues. V was trimmed by 5 bases and J by 10 bases, leaving 12 bases between them. CDR3 coding DNA: TGCAGTGCTCAGGGCCCGTCGGAGCAGTTCTTC. It specifies CSAQGPSEQFF.

The CDR3 sequence is CSASGGQKYYGYTF. The DNA for the CDR3 is TGCAGTGCTAGCGGAGGACAGAAATACTATGGCTACACCTTC. The chain is built from TRBV20-1 and TRBJ1-2; D might be TRBD1 (6 bases). This CDR3 has 14 amino acids. Trimming stripped 3 bases from V and 3 bases from J, with 14 bases between. Germline V gives CDR1 DFQATT, CDR2 SNEGSKA (reference sequence).

This clonotype was seen at least ten times. The rearrangement joins TRBV29-1 to TRBJ1-4; D unclear. The CDR3 runs 12 residues. Germline values: CDR1 SQVTM, CDR2 ANQGSEA. V lost 0 bases, J lost 10 bases, and 9 bases lay in between. The DNA of the CDR3 is TGCAGCGTTGAAGATCGGTTAGGAAAACTGTTTTTT. It is translated as CSVEDRLGKLFF.

This clonotype was found a few times. V gene TRBV10-3 combines with J gene TRBJ2-1; TRBD2 aligns across 15 bases. The length of the CDR3 is 15 residues. Germline V gives CDR1 ENHRY, CDR2 SYGVKD. With 6 bases clipped from V and 9 bases from J, the junction kept 6 bases outside the gene matches. The CDR3 DNA reads TGTGCCATCAGAGGACTAGCGGGGGGGAGCGGTGAGCAGTTCTTC. It specifies CAIRGLAGGSGEQFF.

This clonotype was picked up many times. This chain joins TRBV19 and TRBJ2-3; 9 bases agree with TRBD2. V dropped 9 bases and J dropped 7; count of bases not matched to a gene: 14. The CDR3 sequence is 15 residues long. Germline-derived CDR1 and CDR2 are LNHDA and SQIVND (reference sequence). In nucleotides, the CDR3 is TGTGCCAGCAAAACGACTAGCGGTCCGGAGCATACGCAGTATTTT. Translation gives CASKTTSGPEHTQYF. The complete variable domain, with remaining parts taken from reference TRBV19 and TRBJ2-3, reads DGGITQSPKYLFRKEGQNVTLSCEQNLNHDAMYWYRQDPGQGLRLIYYSQIVNDFQKGDIAEGYSVSREKKESFPLTVTSAQKNPTAFYLCASKTTSGPEHTQYFGPGTRLTVL.

This clonotype was counted at least ten times. The chain has TRBV28 and TRBJ1-6; D is unresolved. V dropped 2 bases and J dropped 7 bases, with 12 bases sitting between them. The V gene's germline CDR1 is MDHEN and CDR2 SYDVKM. The CDR3 consists of 15 residues. For the CDR3, the DNA is TGTGCCAGCAGTTTAGAAACGCGTTTCAATTCACCCCTCCACTTT. Encoded protein: CASSLETRFNSPLHF.

V gene TRBV28 combines with J gene TRBJ1-2; D remains unclear. V was clipped by 8 bases and J by 8 bases, with 15 bases between them. The CDR3 runs 12 residues. Germline-derived CDR1 and CDR2 are MDHEN and SYDVKM. The chain's CDR3 is CASEKSGQGYTF. CDR3 DNA: TGTGCCAGCGAAAAGTCTGGGCAAGGCTACACCTTC.

This clonotype was detected ten times or more. The J gene is TRBJ1-5, the V gene TRBV23-1; no clear D. TRBV23-1 carries the ORF label, with uncertain function. There are 13 residues in the CDR3. Trimming stripped 5 bases from V and 2 bases from J, with 7 bases between. CDR3 coding DNA: TGCGCCAGCAGTTCGGAAGGCAATCAGCCCCAGCATTTT. It codes for CASSSEGNQPQHF.

In its sample, this clonotype was seen a few times. The rearrangement links TRBV6-5 to TRBJ2-3; possibly TRBD1 for D (6 bases). Germline assignment: CDR1 MNHEY and CDR2 SVGAGI. V was shortened by 5 bases and J by 3 bases, with 15 bases between the two germline ends. The CDR3 is made up of 15 amino acids. The chain's CDR3 is CASSRRTERTDTQYF. In DNA, the CDR3 is TGTGCCAGCAGTCGCAGGACAGAGAGAACAGATACGCAGTATTTT.

This clonotype showed up many times. This sequence joins TRBV6-6 and TRBJ1-5; TRBD1 is a possible D gene (5 bases). This CDR3 has 16 residues. V shed 0 bases and J shed 2 bases, with 11 bases lying between them. CDR1 and CDR2 (germline): MNHNY, SVGAGI (reference sequence). CDR3 coding DNA: TGTGCCAGCAGTTACTCGGGGGGTAGGGGCAATCAGCCCCAGCATTTT. Its translation: CASSYSGGRGNQPQHF.

This clonotype was recorded at least ten times. This rearrangement joins TRBV6-2 or TRBV6-3 to TRBJ1-2; D possibly corresponds to TRBD1 (5 bases). V was clipped by 4 bases and J by 1 base, with 7 bases between them. In germline, CDR1 is MNHEY, CDR2 SVGEGT. The CDR3 spans 13 residues. The CDR3 loop reads CASSFQGNYGYTF. Written as DNA, the CDR3 is TGTGCCAGCAGTTTCCAGGGTAACTATGGCTACACCTTC.

This clonotype was detected many times. This chain links TRBV7-9 with TRBJ1-1, with D maybe TRBD1 (5 bases). Germline V CDR1 and CDR2: SEHNR, FQNEAQ (reference sequence). The CDR3 contains 16 residues. V was cut by 6 bases and J by 1 base, with 18 bases left in between. The CDR3 DNA sequence: TGTGCCAGCAGTTTGGGGGTCAGGCCAGAGAACACTGAAGCTTTCTTT. Translating it yields CASSLGVRPENTEAFF.

DNA of the CDR3: TGTGCCACCAGCCGAACAGGTTTCCCGTCCACAGATACGCAGTATTTT. It specifies CATSRTGFPSTDTQYF. V is TRBV15 and J is TRBJ2-3; weak D call: TRBD1 (5 bases). Germline CDR1 is LNHNV and CDR2 is YYDKDF (reference sequence). The CDR3 consists of 16 residues. V shed 5 bases and J shed 2 bases, with 17 bases lying between them.

This clonotype was seen only once. The genes are TRBV11-2 and TRBJ2-5; no reliable D call. Germline V gene data show CDR1 as SGHAT and CDR2 as FQNNGV. V dropped 5 bases and J dropped 1 base, with 11 bases sitting between them. CDR3 size: 14 residues. CDR3 sequence (DNA): TGTGCCAGCAGCCTGTCCGGGTTCCAAGAGACCCAGTACTTC. Translating it yields CASSLSGFQETQYF.

This clonotype has a count of ten or more. The chain links TRBV27 to TRBJ2-7; maybe TRBD2 (5 bases). This CDR3 region has 12 residues. Germline values: CDR1 MNHEY, CDR2 SMNVEV (reference sequence). Trimming pared 8 bases from V and 7 bases from J, leaving 15 bases between. The CDR3 DNA reads TGTGCCAGCCGAGGCCGCCGGGATGAGCAGTACGTC. This sequence encodes CASRGRRDEQYV.

This clonotype came up many times. This chain links TRBV3-1 with TRBJ1-5; D gene unclear. This CDR3 comprises 12 residues. V lost 0 bases to trimming and J lost 12 bases, with 9 bases between them. Per the germline V gene, CDR1 is LGHDT and CDR2 is YNNKEL (reference sequence). DNA of the CDR3: TGTGCCAGCAGCCAAGAGGGATATCTCCAGCATTTT. Translated: CASSQEGYLQHF.

This clonotype was observed a handful of times. The gene calls are TRBV5-5 and TRBJ2-1, with D unclear. Trimming shortened V by 2 bases and J by 7 bases, and 7 bases separated the two germline ends. This CDR3 spans 12 amino acids. The germline V gene has CDR1 SGHKS and CDR2 YYEKEE (reference sequence). The CDR3 DNA follows: TGTGCCAGCAGCTTAGTCAGAAATGAGCAGTTCTTC. Amino acids: CASSLVRNEQFF.

This clonotype was detected ten times or more. The chain uses TRBV7-2 and TRBJ1-6; maybe TRBD1 (5 bases). V dropped 6 bases and J dropped 10 bases, with 16 bases sitting between them. Germline V CDR1 and CDR2: SGHTA, FQGNSA. This CDR3 has 14 residues. The CDR3 loop is CASRWDPLGSPLHF. CDR3 nucleotides: TGTGCCAGCAGATGGGACCCTCTAGGATCACCCCTCCACTTT.

V gene TRBV27 combines with J gene TRBJ2-2; 10 bases are a match to TRBD2. Germline CDR1 reads MNHEY; CDR2 reads SMNVEV (reference sequence). The CDR3 extends over 18 amino acids. Trimming at V came to 2 bases and at J to 1 base, leaving 7 bases not matched to a gene. The CDR3 loop reads CASSLTPPSGGNTGELFF. CDR3 DNA sequence: TGTGCCAGCAGTTTAACCCCACCTAGCGGGGGGAACACCGGGGAGCTGTTTTTT.

In its sample, this clonotype ranks as medium-sized. The V call is TRBV4-1, the J call TRBJ2-7; D might be TRBD1 or TRBD2, each matching 5 bases. Trimming shortened V by 1 base and J by 3 bases, and 13 bases separated the two germline ends. In germline, CDR1 is MGHRA, CDR2 YSYEKL. The CDR3 loop spans 15 amino acids. The CDR3 DNA reads TGCGCCAGCAGCCAAGGACCCGGGACCGGCTACGAGCAGTACTTC. Translating gives CASSQGPGTGYEQYF.

This clonotype was counted ten times or more. The chain carries TRBV4-1 and TRBJ1-2; no firm D call. Trimming took off 2 bases at V and 5 bases at J, with 12 bases between the two ends. From germline, CDR1 is MGHRA and CDR2 YSYEKL. The CDR3 runs 14 residues. The DNA for the CDR3 is TGCGCCAGCAGCCAAAACGTCGCGGTTTATGGCTACACCTTC. This codes for CASSQNVAVYGYTF.

At least ten counts were recorded for this clonotype. The rearrangement uses TRBV7-9 and TRBJ1-1; unclear D gene. Germline V CDR1 and CDR2: SEHNR, FQNEAQ (reference sequence). This CDR3 comprises 16 residues. The germline V and J ends were trimmed by 4 bases and 1 base, with 16 bases remaining between them. Written as DNA, the CDR3 is TGTGCCAGCAGCTCGCCGCTAAAATCAGCGAACACTGAAGCTTTCTTT. Translating gives CASSSPLKSANTEAFF.

V is TRBV15 and J is TRBJ2-7; the D is unclear. V lost 1 base and J 4 bases, leaving 8 bases between the germline ends. Germline CDR1 LNHNV, CDR2 YYDKDF (reference sequence). The CDR3 covers 13 residues. CDR3 nucleotides: TGTGCCACCAGCAGAGGGTCGAAATACGAGCAGTACTTC. This codes for CATSRGSKYEQYF.

This clonotype was observed a handful of times. This chain links TRBV29-1 with TRBJ2-2; D remains unclear. V was clipped by 7 bases and J by 3 bases, with 9 bases between them. Germline CDR1 and CDR2: SQVTM and ANQGSEA. This CDR3 is built from 12 residues. The CDR3 sequence is CSAEQDTGELFF. The CDR3 nucleotides are TGCAGCGCCGAGCAGGACACCGGGGAGCTGTTTTTT.

This clonotype was recorded many times. At one boundary the junction diverges from the germline segment, which might be a read error. J is TRBJ2-1 and V is TRBV7-7, with 7 nucleotides matching TRBD1. Germline assignment: CDR1 SSHAT and CDR2 FNYEAQ (reference sequence). CDR3 length equals 15 residues. CDR3 protein: CASSPLRDSNNEQFF. The CDR3 DNA sequence: TGTGCTAGCAGCCCCCTCCGGGACAGCAACAATGAGCAGTTCTTC.